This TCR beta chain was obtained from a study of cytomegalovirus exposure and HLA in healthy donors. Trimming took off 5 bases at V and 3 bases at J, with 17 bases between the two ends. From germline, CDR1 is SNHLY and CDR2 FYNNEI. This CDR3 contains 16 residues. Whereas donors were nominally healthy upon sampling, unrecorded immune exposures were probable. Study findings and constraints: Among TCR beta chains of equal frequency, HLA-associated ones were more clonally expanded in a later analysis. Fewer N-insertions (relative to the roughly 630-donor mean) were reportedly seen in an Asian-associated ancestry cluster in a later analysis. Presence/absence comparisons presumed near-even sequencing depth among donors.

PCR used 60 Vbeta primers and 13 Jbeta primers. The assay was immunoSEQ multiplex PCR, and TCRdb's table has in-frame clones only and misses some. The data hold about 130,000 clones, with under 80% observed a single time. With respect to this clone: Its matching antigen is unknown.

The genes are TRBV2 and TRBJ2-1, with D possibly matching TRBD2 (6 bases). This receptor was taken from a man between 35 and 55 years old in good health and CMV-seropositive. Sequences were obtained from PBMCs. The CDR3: CASSTRDSIFYNEQFF. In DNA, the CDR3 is TGTGCCAGCAGTACCCGGGACTCTATTTTCTACAATGAGCAGTTCTTC.